Listed below are T cell receptor beta chains from one sample, sequenced in a study of primary melanoma T cells and metastatic recurrence. Only in-frame clones appear in the TCRdb table, and some are missing; sequencing was by immunoSEQ multiplex PCR. The data contain about 280 clones, roughly two thirds of them singletons. The material sequenced was melanoma tumor tissue. Receptor source: a human donor with melanoma. The CDR3 runs from the conserved cysteine through the conserved F or W. A D gene is named only where the DNA matches it firmly. The size field is filled for only some rows; it gives once, few, many or a size class.

>TRBJ2-2|few|TRBV19|-
TGTGCCAGTAGTATTAGGGACACCGGGGAGCTGTTTTTT
CASSIRDTGELFF
>TRBJ2-1|-|TRBV28|-
TGTGCCAGCAGACAGAGCCTAGCGAACTACAATGAGCAGTTCTTC
CASRQSLANYNEQFF
>TRBJ2-3|-|TRBV19|TRBD1
TGTGCCAGTAGTATCAGGACAGGGCTAGGAGATACGCAGTATTTT
CASSIRTGLGDTQYF
>TRBJ2-7|few|TRBV6-8|TRBD2
TGTGCCAGCAGCCGAACGAGCGGGAGGACCAGCTCCTACGAGCAGTACTTC
CASSRTSGRTSSYEQYF
>TRBJ2-7|-|TRBV6-8|TRBD1
TGTGCCATCAGGCCCGTAGGGCAGGGGGCCTACGAGCAGTACTTC
CAIRPVGQGAYEQYF
>TRBJ2-7|-|TRBV11-3|TRBD2
TGTGCCAGCAGCTTTAGCGGGAGAACCTACGAGCAGTACTTC
CASSFSGRTYEQYF
>TRBJ2-3|-|TRBV7-2|-
TGTGCCAGCAGCGGGGAGAGCACAGATACGCAGTATTTT
CASSGESTDTQYF
>TRBJ2-1|few|TRBV11-3|TRBD2
TGTGCCAGCAGCATTTCGACTAGCGGGAGGGCTTTAAATTTCTACAATGAGCAGTTCTTC
CASSISTSGRALNFYNEQFF
>TRBJ2-5|-|TRBV5-1|TRBD2
TGCGCCAGTCGGGGTTCGCCGGGCGGGGGAGAGACCCAGTACTTC
CASRGSPGGGETQYF
>TRBJ2-3|-|TRBV7-7|-
TGTGCCAGCAGTAATGAGGCTAGCGCACCCGATACGCAGTATTTT
CASSNEASAPDTQYF
>TRBJ2-1|-|TRBV29-1|-
TGCAGCGTTGCCTCGGGAATCTACAATGAGCAGTTCTTC
CSVASGIYNEQFF
>TRBJ2-2|-|TRBV12-5|TRBD2
TGTGCTAGTGGTTTGCCATTGACTAGCGAGGGCGGGGAGCTGTTTTTT
CASGLPLTSEGGELFF
>TRBJ1-1|-|TRBV6-8|TRBD1
TGTGCCAGCAGGGGCGGGACAGTGAACACTGAAGCTTTCTTT
CASRGGTVNTEAFF
>TRBJ2-3|few|TRBV14|-
TGTGCCAGCAGCCCATGGGGGACCACAGATACGCAGTATTTT
CASSPWGTTDTQYF
>TRBJ1-3|-|TRBV6-8|-
TGTGCCAGCAGTTCGCTGGGGAGAGATGGAAACACCATATATTTT
CASSSLGRDGNTIYF
>TRBJ1-2|-|TRBV6-8|TRBD1
TGTGCCAGCAGTTCCGGGACAGGACTCAGTGGCTATGGCTACACCTTC
CASSSGTGLSGYGYTF
>TRBJ2-7|-|TRBV23-1|-
TGCGCCAGCAGCCAAGGAGTGAGTAGTCACTACGAGCAGTACTTC
CASSQGVSSHYEQYF
>TRBJ1-5|-|TRBV19|TRBD1
TGTGCCAGTAGCCGACAGGGAAACAATCAGCCCCAGCATTTT
CASSRQGNNQPQHF
>TRBJ2-7|-|TRBV28|-
TGTGCCAGCAGTTCCCGAAAGACCACGCGCAACCCCTACGAGCAGTACTTC
CASSSRKTTRNPYEQYF
>TRBJ2-7|-|TRBV6-8|-
TGTGCCAGCTCCCCCGGGAGCACCTACGAGCAGTACTTC
CASSPGSTYEQYF
>TRBJ2-7|-|TRBV28|TRBD1
TGTGCCAGCAGTTTACAGGGGGCGGCCTACGAGCAGTACTTC
CASSLQGAAYEQYF
>TRBJ2-7|few|TRBV6-8|-
TGTGCCAGCAGTTGGCTAACGGGGCAGGAGTCCTACGAGCAGTACTTC
CASSWLTGQESYEQYF
>TRBJ2-3|few|TRBV7-7|-
TGTGCCAGCACCTCCTCGGGCCCTCGCACAGATACGCAGTATTTT
CASTSSGPRTDTQYF
>TRBJ2-1|-|TRBV6-8|-
TGTGCCAGCAGTCAATACGGCAGATACAATGAGCAGTTCTTC
CASSQYGRYNEQFF
>TRBJ2-7|few|TRBV6-7|-
TGTGCCAGCAGTGAAGTTGGAGGGTACGAGCAGTACTTC
CASSEVGGYEQYF
>TRBJ1-4|-|TRBV18|TRBD1
TGTGCCAGCTCATCCCGGGACAGAAGTGAAAAACTGTTTTTT
CASSSRDRSEKLFF
>TRBJ2-5|-|TRBV11-3|-
TGTGCCAGCAGCTTAGTCGGGCTGGACTGGGAGACCCAGTACTTC
CASSLVGLDWETQYF
>TRBJ2-7|-|TRBV6-8|-
TGTGCCAGCAGTTATGGCCGAAGGGCAGGCGACTCCTACGAGCAGTACTTC
CASSYGRRAGDSYEQYF
>TRBJ2-5|-|TRBV7-5|-
TGTGCCAGCAGCGGAACGATTTCGGGTTTTGCGACCCAGTACTTC
CASSGTISGFATQYF
>TRBJ2-7|few|TRBV28|-
TGTGCCAGCAGCAGGACAGGGAGGGGAGGCTACGAGCAGTACTTC
CASSRTGRGGYEQYF
>TRBJ1-5|few|TRBV19|-
TGTGCCAGTAGAAACACTCAGGGTTCGGGAAATCAGCCCCAGCATTTT
CASRNTQGSGNQPQHF
>TRBJ1-5|-|TRBV19|TRBD1
TGTGCCAGTAGCCAAGGACAGGGAAGGGCTCAGCCCCAGCATTTT
CASSQGQGRAQPQHF
>TRBJ2-3|few|TRBV15|TRBD2
TGTGCCACCAGGAGGACTAGCGGGATTAGCACAGATACGCAGTATTTT
CATRRTSGISTDTQYF
>TRBJ1-1|-|TRBV6-8|-
TGTGCCAGCAGCATCGGAGTGAACACTGAAGCTTTCTTT
CASSIGVNTEAFF
>TRBJ1-4|-|TRBV19|TRBD1
TGTGCCAGTAGTATCGGAGGACAGGCAGTCGAAAAACTGTTTTTT
CASSIGGQAVEKLFF